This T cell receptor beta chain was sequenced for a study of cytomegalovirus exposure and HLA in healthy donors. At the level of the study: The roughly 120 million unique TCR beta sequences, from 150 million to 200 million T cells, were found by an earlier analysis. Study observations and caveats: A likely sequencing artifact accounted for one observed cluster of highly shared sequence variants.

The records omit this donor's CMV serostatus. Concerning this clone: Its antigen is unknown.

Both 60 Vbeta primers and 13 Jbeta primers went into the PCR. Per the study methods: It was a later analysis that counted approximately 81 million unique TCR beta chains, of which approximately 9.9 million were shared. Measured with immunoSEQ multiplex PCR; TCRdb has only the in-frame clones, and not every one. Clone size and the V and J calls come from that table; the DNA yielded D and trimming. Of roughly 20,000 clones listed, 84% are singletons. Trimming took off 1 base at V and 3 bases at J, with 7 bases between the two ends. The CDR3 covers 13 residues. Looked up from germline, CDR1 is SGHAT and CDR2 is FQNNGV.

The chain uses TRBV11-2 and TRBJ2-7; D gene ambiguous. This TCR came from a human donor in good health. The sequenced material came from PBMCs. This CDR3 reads CASSLGFSYEQYF. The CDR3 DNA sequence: TGTGCCAGCAGCTTAGGTTTCAGCTACGAGCAGTACTTC.